The clone carrying this T cell receptor (beta chain) was detected ten times or more. Its antigen remains unknown. These data belong to a study of CD8+ T cells in alopecia areata. Study-level findings and limits: It was lesional scalp, especially alopecia totalis/universalis, that showed higher clonality than normal scalp. Scalp sample data also include resident alphabeta T cells from normal skin.

cDNA prepared by RNA extraction and subsequent reverse transcription served as the template for sequencing. Libraries were prepared by immunoSEQ multiplex PCR; TCRdb keeps only in-frame clonotypes and omits some of them. The repertoire holds tens of thousands of clones, with roughly 47% as singletons. V was pared by 7 bases and J by 3 bases, with 9 bases of the junction left unmatched. CDR1 and CDR2 (germline): LNHDA, SQIVND (reference sequence). This CDR3 has 16 amino acids. Lesional scalp tissue (obtained by punch biopsy) and peripheral blood were collected from alopecia areata patients. Cell sorting was applied to PBMCs, and CD4+ and CD8+ T cells were collected.

The clonotype comes from a human donor with alopecia areata. Sequencing was done on a sample of NKG2D-high CD8+ T cells sorted from blood. This sequence joins TRBV19 and TRBJ2-3, with TRBD1 matching 11 bases. The CDR3 protein is CASTALGTGGTDTQYF. The CDR3, as DNA: TGTGCCAGTACCGCTCTCGGGACAGGGGGTACAGATACGCAGTATTTT. Full variable domain (missing parts from reference TRBV19 and TRBJ2-3): DGGITQSPKYLFRKEGQNVTLSCEQNLNHDAMYWYRQDPGQGLRLIYYSQIVNDFQKGDIAEGYSVSREKKESFPLTVTSAQKNPTAFYLCASTALGTGGTDTQYFGPGTRLTVL.